The TCR beta chain under discussion was sequenced for a study of circulating tumor DNA in untreated peripheral T-cell lymphoma. Overall study findings and caveats: Tumor-specific clonotypes: identified in approximately 80% of patients, 85% to 90% of baseline tissues.

The germline V and J ends were trimmed by 3 bases and 5 bases, with 10 bases remaining between them. CDR1 and CDR2 (germline): WSHSY, SAAADI. The CDR3 spans 14 residues. Turning to this clone: As yet, its antigen is unknown.

This tumor tissue came from a pretreatment baseline collection. The method was immunoSEQ multiplex PCR; TCRdb's version includes in-frame clones alone and lacks a portion of them. In the table there are about 8,900 clones, roughly 85% of which are singletons. This TCR was recovered from a human donor with peripheral T-cell lymphoma. The sample consisted of tumor tissue. This chain joins TRBV10-2 and TRBJ2-2; TRBD1 might be the D (6 bases). CDR3 in amino acids: CASSDLQGTGELFF. CDR3 nucleotides: TGCGCCAGCAGTGACCTACAGGGAACCGGGGAGCTGTTTTTT.